A single sample is the source of the 28 T cell receptor beta chains below, sequenced in a study of identical twins (dated by TCRdb to about 2016). The library was generated by 5' RACE. TCRdb lists the instrument as Illumina HiSeq 2000. In TCRdb, the public reads were trimmed at Q25 with fastp and aligned with MiXCR, with productive beta chains retained. CDR3 protein sequences are deduplicated, and each keeps its most common genes and DNA. The sample records 210,000 or so distinct CDR3 sequences, 6% to 9% of which are singletons. About 2% of the sample is held by the ten biggest clonotypes. These data were also filed under a second study, of yellow fever vaccine responses in identical twins.

Input material: memory (CD45RO+) T cells sorted from blood. Explained via the paper, the cell subset or site label denotes: CD45RO+ enriched T cells. The receptors were sampled from a woman under 30 in good health.

At least ten counts were recorded for this clonotype. V is TRBV7-9 and J is TRBJ2-5; D unclear. From germline, CDR1 is SEHNR and CDR2 FQNEAQ (reference sequence). The CDR3 runs 13 residues. The ends were cut back, 0 bases at V and 5 bases at J, with 7 bases in the middle. The CDR3 coding sequence is TGTGCCAGCAGCTTAGCTACAGTGGAGACCCAGTACTTC. It translates to CASSLATVETQYF.

This clonotype has more than one count but fewer than ten. J is TRBJ2-6 and V is TRBV20-1; 9 bases are shared with TRBD1. The ends lost 6 bases at V and 2 bases at J; junction bases unmatched: 14. Per germline, CDR1 DFQATT and CDR2 SNEGSKA (reference sequence). The CDR3 spans 18 residues. The CDR3 sequence: CSAPDAGQGITGANVLTF. CDR3 coding DNA: TGCAGTGCCCCCGACGCGGGACAGGGAATTACTGGGGCCAACGTCCTGACTTTC.

Only a few counts were recorded for this clonotype. V gene TRBV2 combines with J gene TRBJ2-2, with D tentatively TRBD1 or TRBD2 (5 bases each). V lost 6 bases and J 5 bases, leaving 13 bases between the germline ends. Germline V gene sequence: CDR1 SNHLY, CDR2 FYNNEI. The CDR3 sequence is 14 residues long. The CDR3 nucleotides are TGTGCCAGCAGCGGCCGGGACCCGACCGGGGAGCTGTTTTTT. It codes for CASSGRDPTGELFF.

There are many counts of this clonotype. The V and J genes are TRBV11-2 and TRBJ2-1; 7 bases line up with TRBD1. The CDR3 sequence is 16 residues long. The germline CDR1 and CDR2 sequences are SGHAT and FQNNGV. Trimming cost V 3 bases and J 4 bases; bases outside gene matches: 9. The CDR3 spells CASSFHPGTAYNEQFF. CDR3 in DNA: TGTGCCAGCAGCTTTCATCCCGGGACAGCTTACAATGAGCAGTTCTTC.

Worth noting for this clonotype: Germline and junction disagree at one end, which may indicate a read error. V gene TRBV7-2 combines with J gene TRBJ2-1, with D perhaps given as TRBD1 or TRBD2 (5 bases each). The CDR3 spans 17 residues. Germline loops: CDR1 SGHTA, CDR2 FQGNSA. CDR3 nucleotides: TGTGCCAGCACCTTAGGGGACGTCGTCGGGGAGTATAATGAGCAGTTCTTC. Its protein product is CASTLGDVVGEYNEQFF.

This clonotype was counted ten times or more. V and J are TRBV27 and TRBJ2-7; the D call may be TRBD1 or TRBD2 (5 bases each). Between the trimmed V and J ends, which lost 5 bases and 3 bases, there was a span of 20 bases. The germline V gene has CDR1 MNHEY and CDR2 SMNVEV (reference sequence). The CDR3 is 16 amino acids. The CDR3 loop reads CASSPWGTRAFYEQYF. The CDR3, as DNA: TGTGCCAGCAGTCCGTGGGGGACGAGGGCTTTCTACGAGCAGTACTTC.

The table lists this clonotype with many counts. V and J are TRBV5-6 and TRBJ2-3, with no clear D. CDR1 SGHDT and CDR2 YYEEEE come from the germline V gene. The V gene lost 2 bases and the J gene lost 2 bases, with 6 bases spanning the gap. This CDR3 spans 13 amino acids. This CDR3 reads CASSLTNTDTQYF. The CDR3 nucleotides read TGTGCCAGCAGCTTAACTAACACAGATACGCAGTATTTT.

This clonotype occurred many times. This chain links TRBV5-1 with TRBJ2-2; 7 bases line up with TRBD1. There are 16 residues in the CDR3. Trimming at V came to 0 bases and at J to 5 bases, leaving 7 bases not matched to a gene. CDR1 is SGHRS, CDR2 YFSETQ, per germline. The CDR3 spells CASSLDRGLGTGELFF. The CDR3 DNA follows: TGCGCCAGCAGCTTGGATAGGGGGCTAGGGACCGGGGAGCTGTTTTTT.

V is TRBV6-2 or TRBV6-3 and J is TRBJ2-2; 8 nucleotides agree with TRBD1. The CDR3 runs to 13 residues. Germline V lookup: CDR1 MNHEY, CDR2 SVGEGT. The trim removed 9 bases at V and 4 bases at J, leaving 4 bases unmatched. The CDR3 spells CASQGAVTGELFF. The CDR3 DNA sequence: TGTGCCAGTCAGGGGGCGGTCACCGGGGAGCTGTTTTTT.

In its sample, this clonotype was seen many times. The chain links TRBV10-3 to TRBJ2-1; TRBD2 matches 9 bases. In germline, CDR1 is ENHRY, CDR2 SYGVKD. The CDR3 extends over 12 amino acids. The junction had 1 base not matched to a gene; V was cut back by 7 bases and J by 6 bases. CDR3 in amino acids: CAITAGGNEQFF. In DNA, the CDR3 is TGTGCCATCACAGCGGGAGGCAATGAGCAGTTCTTC.

This clonotype was counted at least ten times. The chain links TRBV7-8 to TRBJ2-7, with a weak D call TRBD2 (5 bases). The CDR3 contains 15 residues. The V end lost 1 base, the J end lost 3 bases, and 13 bases lay between the germline ends. Germline CDR1 is SGHVS and CDR2 is FQNEAQ. The CDR3 here is CASSLGERRSYEQYF. CDR3 nucleotides: TGTGCCAGCAGCTTAGGTGAGCGGAGGAGCTACGAGCAGTACTTC. Complete variable domain (other parts from reference TRBV7-8 and TRBJ2-7): GAGVSQSPRYKVAKRGQDVALRCDPISGHVSLFWYQQALGQGPEFLTYFQNEAQLDKSGLPSDRFFAERPEGSVSTLKIQRTQQEDSAVYLCASSLGERRSYEQYFGPGTRLTVT.

The sample holds many counts of this clonotype. V is TRBV5-1 and J is TRBJ1-4; perhaps TRBD1 as D (5 bases). Germline lookup yields CDR1 SGHRS and CDR2 YFSETQ. V was cut by 4 bases and J by 3 bases, with 10 bases left in between. CDR3 size: 14 residues. The CDR3 spells CASSGGGSNEKLFF. The CDR3 DNA reads as TGCGCCAGCAGCGGGGGGGGTTCTAATGAAAAACTGTTTTTT.

This clonotype was counted ten times or more. The CDR3 reads CASSYGVGFAGRDTQYF. Written as DNA, the CDR3 is TGTGCCAGCAGTTACGGAGTCGGCTTCGCGGGGCGAGATACGCAGTATTTT. The J gene is TRBJ2-3, the V gene TRBV6-5; D may be TRBD2 (6 bases). The CDR3 runs 17 residues. The V gene's germline CDR1 is MNHEY and CDR2 SVGAGI. Trimming took off 2 bases at V and 5 bases at J, with 20 bases between the two ends.

This clonotype was observed at least ten times. V gene TRBV5-1 combines with J gene TRBJ2-3; tentatively, D is TRBD1 or TRBD2 (5 bases each). V lost 0 bases and J 4 bases, leaving 18 bases between the germline ends. Germline V gives CDR1 SGHRS, CDR2 YFSETQ. This CDR3 spans 17 amino acids. CDR3 DNA sequence: TGCGCCAGCAGCTTGGAAGCGTGGGGACGTAGGGCAGATACGCAGTATTTT. It codes for CASSLEAWGRRADTQYF.

The sample holds many counts of this clonotype. The V gene is TRBV20-1, the J gene TRBJ2-5; D is perhaps TRBD1 (5 bases). Trimming stripped 0 bases from V and 4 bases from J, with 18 bases between. From germline, CDR1 is DFQATT and CDR2 SNEGSKA (reference sequence). There are 16 residues in the CDR3. This CDR3 is CSARDRGTTTGETQYF. The CDR3 nucleotides are TGCAGTGCTAGAGATAGGGGTACAACTACGGGAGAGACCCAGTACTTC.

In its sample, this clonotype was seen a few times. Here the CDR3 DNA reads TGTGCCAGCAGCCAAGAGAGTTTGACTAGCGGGGGGGGATTCTACAATGAGCAGTTCTTC. Its translation: CASSQESLTSGGGFYNEQFF. The J gene is TRBJ2-1, the V gene TRBV4-2; 14 bases line up with TRBD2. The trim removed 0 bases at V and 3 bases at J, leaving 10 bases unmatched. The CDR3 has 20 residues. CDR1 is LGHNA and CDR2 is YNFKEQ in the germline V gene.

This clonotype was observed many times. The chain uses TRBV20-1 and TRBJ2-7; D could derive from TRBD1 or TRBD2 (5 bases each). V gave up 7 bases and J gave up 0 bases, with 13 bases separating them. The CDR3 contains 13 residues. Germline V gene data show CDR1 as DFQATT and CDR2 as SNEGSKA (reference sequence). Here the CDR3 reads CSVERGPSYEQYF. DNA for the CDR3: TGCAGTGTAGAGAGGGGTCCCTCCTACGAGCAGTACTTC.

This clonotype was detected only a few times. V and J are TRBV1 and TRBJ1-2; whether TRBD1, the table's D call, matches the DNA was not checked. TRBV1 is labeled a pseudogene. The CDR3 is 15 residues long. CDR3 DNA: TGCACCAGCCCAAATACAGGGAAGGTGGGCTATGGCTACACCTTC. This sequence encodes CTSPNTGKVGYGYTF.

V and J are TRBV7-9 and TRBJ1-3, with 9 bases matching TRBD1. This CDR3 spans 15 amino acids. Germline V gene data show CDR1 as SEHNR and CDR2 as FQNEAQ (reference sequence). The J segment lost 4 bases and the V segment lost 4 bases, leaving 5 bases of the junction unmatched. The CDR3 spells CASSSRDRVGNTIYF. The CDR3 coding sequence is TGTGCCAGCAGCTCCCGGGACAGGGTAGGAAACACCATATATTTT.

The chain employs TRBV7-9 and TRBJ1-1; 10 nucleotides agree with TRBD1. Trimming took 6 bases from V and 4 from J; bases not matched to a gene: 5. The V gene's germline CDR1 is SEHNR and CDR2 FQNEAQ (reference sequence). This CDR3 is 14 amino acids long. The CDR3 region has the DNA TGTGCCAGCAGGAGACAGGGGGCGATCACTGAAGCTTTCTTT. Its translation: CASRRQGAITEAFF.

This clonotype was found many times. This rearrangement joins TRBV25-1 to TRBJ2-1, with 14 bases aligning to TRBD2. Looked up from germline, CDR1 is MGHDK and CDR2 is SYGVNS. V was clipped by 4 bases and J by 8 bases; unmatched bases: 4. The CDR3 runs 15 residues. The CDR3: CASSGGLAGGYEQFF. The CDR3 nucleotides are TGTGCCAGCAGTGGAGGACTAGCGGGAGGCTATGAGCAGTTCTTC.

This clonotype was observed a few times. The V call is TRBV5-5, the J call TRBJ2-5, with 7 bases aligning to TRBD2. Germline V gene lookup returns CDR1 SGHKS and CDR2 YYEKEE (reference sequence). This CDR3 contains 15 residues. The junction had 10 bases not matched to a gene; V was cut back by 3 bases and J by 5 bases. CDR3 in amino acids: CASSYSTSWGETQYF. For the CDR3, the DNA is TGTGCCAGCAGCTACTCGACTAGCTGGGGGGAGACCCAGTACTTC.

This clonotype appeared a few times. Since the CDR3 does not end with the conserved phenylalanine or tryptophan, this likely comes from a read error. The DNA is omitted, as the CDR3 cannot be located on it reliably, and the CDR3 follows TCRdb's listing. The chain employs TRBV28 and TRBJ1-3; the table's TRBD1 call for D was not verified on the DNA. Germline loops: CDR1 MDHEN, CDR2 SYDVKM. Ends included, the CDR3 has 12 residues. CDR3 sequence reads: CASSRWGPHKYY.

This clonotype has ten or more counts. The V call is TRBV20-1, the J call TRBJ2-4; D may be TRBD1 or TRBD2 (7 bases each). V lost 0 bases and J lost 4, with 16 bases in between. Looked up from germline, CDR1 is DFQATT and CDR2 is SNEGSKA (reference sequence). The CDR3 sequence is 16 residues long. This CDR3 is CSARDPGGDKKNIQYF. In DNA form, the CDR3 reads TGCAGTGCTAGAGATCCAGGGGGGGACAAAAAAAACATTCAGTACTTC.

The chain links TRBV5-4 to TRBJ2-7, with 8 bases lining up with TRBD2. The CDR3 has 15 residues. V lost 4 bases to trimming and J lost 0 bases; unmatched junction nucleotides: 6. Per the germline V gene, CDR1 is SGHNT and CDR2 is YYREEE (reference sequence). Here the CDR3 reads CASSEGLGLSYEQYF. The DNA of the CDR3 is TGTGCCAGCAGCGAGGGACTAGGTCTCTCCTACGAGCAGTACTTC. The full variable domain, completed using reference TRBV5-4 and TRBJ2-7, is ETGVTQSPTHLIKTRGQQVTLRCSSQSGHNTVSWYQQALGQGPQFIFQYYREEENGRGNFPPRFSGLQFPNYSSELNVNALELDDSALYLCASSEGLGLSYEQYFGPGTRLTVT.

This clonotype has at least ten counts. This chain uses TRBV20-1 with TRBJ1-1; D is ambiguous. V was shortened by 6 bases and J by 2 bases, with 7 bases between the two germline ends. The CDR3 has 11 amino acids. Looked up from germline, CDR1 is DFQATT and CDR2 is SNEGSKA (reference sequence). CDR3 amino acids: CSAALNTEAFF. CDR3 nucleotides: TGCAGTGCCGCCCTAAACACTGAAGCTTTCTTT.

This clonotype was counted a few times. V usage is TRBV12-3 or TRBV12-4 and J usage is TRBJ1-4; TRBD1 matches at 9 bases. Trimming cost V 5 bases and J 7 bases; bases outside gene matches: 11. CDR3 size: 16 residues. The CDR3 DNA reads TGTGCCAGCAGTCCTGGACAGGGGCTGTCTAGTGAAAAACTGTTTTTT. It codes for CASSPGQGLSSEKLFF.

The CDR3 protein is CSVDDVGSSYGYTF. In nucleotides, the CDR3 is TGCAGCGTTGACGATGTCGGCTCTAGCTATGGCTACACCTTC. V is TRBV29-1 and J is TRBJ1-2; no definite D call. V was clipped by 3 bases and J by 4 bases, with 15 bases between them. Germline V gene sequence: CDR1 SQVTM, CDR2 ANQGSEA. The CDR3 length is 14 residues.